The source of this TCR beta chain is a study of molecular identifiers for immune sequencing clone quantification. As for the study in general: RNA, taken in replicates from roughly 21,000 or 96,000 naive CD8 cells, was split five ways, with four sequenced.

Study outcomes and limitations: For effector cells, clones above 20 RNA copies held over 97% of molecules; for naive cells, under 1%.

Both previously described methods and listed TCR primers were employed to make bulk TCR libraries. TCRdb reprocessed the PCR reads with MiXCR, giving one entry per CDR3 protein. The sample lists around 320,000 distinct CDR3 sequences; over 20% were seen once. Naive CD8 T cells were FACS-sorted by CD8+CD4-CCR7+CD45RA+ markers. This clonotype was observed at least ten times. Its target is unknown. The CDR3 consists of 16 residues. V lost 0 bases to trimming and J lost 1 base, with 13 bases between them. Germline V lookup: CDR1 MNHEY, CDR2 SVGAGI. Sequencing was performed on naive CD8+ T cells from blood, with Jurkat cell RNA spiked in. Subset specified: FACS-sorted CD8+CD4-CCR7+CD45RA+ naive T cells. The sequence derives from a human donor in good health. Some libraries in this study had Jurkat cell RNA spiked in. The J gene is TRBJ2-7, the V gene TRBV6-5; D may be TRBD1 or TRBD2 (5 bases each). CDR3 nucleotides: TGTGCCAGCAGTTACTCTGGGGACGGAACATCCTACGAGCAGTACTTC. It yields the protein CASSYSGDGTSYEQYF.